The next 10 T cell receptor beta chains were all read from a single sample in a study of blood T cell repertoires in COVID-19. Sequencing was performed with immunoSEQ multiplex PCR; in TCRdb, only in-frame clones are kept and a portion is missing. The data show tens of thousands of clones, around 86% seen once. The sequencing sample was made of peripheral blood. The receptor set was obtained from a man aged 50 to 59 with active or convalescent COVID-19.

The V call is TRBV27, the J call TRBJ1-2, with TRBD1 as a possible D gene (6 bases). The V gene lost 4 bases and the J gene lost 6 bases, with 12 bases spanning the gap. Germline loops: CDR1 MNHEY, CDR2 SMNVEV (reference sequence). This CDR3 has 13 residues. Here the CDR3 reads CASSSLQGNGYTF. The CDR3 nucleotides are TGTGCCAGCAGTTCGTTACAGGGAAATGGCTACACCTTC.

The V call is TRBV28, the J call TRBJ2-3; 14 bases align to TRBD2. The length of the CDR3 is 15 residues. The junction had 2 bases not matched to a gene; V was cut back by 6 bases and J by 3 bases. Germline values: CDR1 MDHEN, CDR2 SYDVKM. This CDR3 is CASRTSGGATDTQYF. CDR3 bases: TGTGCCAGCAGGACTAGCGGGGGGGCAACAGATACGCAGTATTTT.

The chain employs TRBV18 and TRBJ2-5; no clear D gene. The germline V and J ends were trimmed by 3 bases and 0 bases, with 2 bases remaining between them. This CDR3 region has 12 residues. Germline V gives CDR1 KGHSH, CDR2 LQKENI. The CDR3, as DNA: TGTGCCAGCTCACCTAACCAAGAGACCCAGTACTTC. Protein product: CASSPNQETQYF.

V usage is TRBV28 and J usage is TRBJ2-3, with 16 bases identical to TRBD2. The ends lost 2 bases at V and 5 bases at J; junction bases unmatched: 7. Per the germline V gene, CDR1 is MDHEN and CDR2 is SYDVKM. The length of the CDR3 is 18 residues. CDR3 protein: CASSLRVGLAGGIDTQYF. In DNA form, the CDR3 reads TGTGCCAGCAGTTTAAGGGTGGGACTAGCGGGGGGGATAGATACGCAGTATTTT.

V and J are TRBV7-9 and TRBJ2-7; a weak D match, TRBD2 (6 bases). Germline lookup yields CDR1 SEHNR and CDR2 FQNEAQ (reference sequence). The germline V and J ends were trimmed by 3 bases and 3 bases, with 15 bases remaining between them. There are 15 residues in the CDR3. The CDR3 coding sequence is TGTGCCAGCAGCTTCGGGACCCAGGGAGGCTACGAGCAGTACTTC. Translating it yields CASSFGTQGGYEQYF.

The V and J genes are TRBV7-2 and TRBJ2-7; TRBD2 agrees at 10 bases. Germline loops: CDR1 SGHTA, CDR2 FQGNSA. V shed 7 bases, J shed 7 bases, and the junction held 13 bases outside the gene matches. The CDR3 is made up of 15 amino acids. In DNA form, the CDR3 reads TGTGCCAGCACCTTGGCTAGCGGGGGTTCCGCGGAGCAGTACTTC. As protein: CASTLASGGSAEQYF. Based on the CDR3 plus reference TRBV7-2 and TRBJ2-7, the full variable domain is GAGVSQSPSNKVTEKGKDVELRCDPISGHTALYWYRQSLGQGLEFLIYFQGNSAPDKSGLPSDRFSAERTGGSVSTLTIQRTQQEDSAVYLCASTLASGGSAEQYFGPGTRLTVT.

Only a few counts were recorded for this clone. The CDR3 protein is CASSSSRNSNQPQHF. The CDR3 DNA follows: TGTGCCAGCAGCTCCTCGCGGAATAGCAATCAGCCCCAGCATTTT. The chain employs TRBV7-2 and TRBJ1-5, with D unresolved. Germline V lookup: CDR1 SGHTA, CDR2 FQGNSA. The V end was cut by 4 bases, the J end by 0 bases, with 10 bases between. This CDR3 has 15 amino acids. Using reference TRBV7-2 and TRBJ1-5 for the parts outside the CDR3, the full variable domain is GAGVSQSPSNKVTEKGKDVELRCDPISGHTALYWYRQSLGQGLEFLIYFQGNSAPDKSGLPSDRFSAERTGGSVSTLTIQRTQQEDSAVYLCASSSSRNSNQPQHFGDGTRLSIL.

The chain couples TRBV19 to TRBJ1-1, with 8 bases fitting TRBD1. Germline V gene data show CDR1 as LNHDA and CDR2 as SQIVND (reference sequence). The CDR3 runs to 13 residues. With 6 bases clipped from V and 5 bases from J, the junction kept 5 bases outside the gene matches. CDR3 loop: CASRQGAITEAFF. DNA for the CDR3: TGTGCCAGTAGGCAGGGGGCGATTACTGAAGCTTTCTTT.

V and J are TRBV7-8 and TRBJ2-1; the D gene is possibly TRBD2 (5 bases). This CDR3 comprises 16 residues. The germline V gene encodes CDR1 SGHVS and CDR2 FQNEAQ. V was trimmed by 4 bases and J by 0 bases, leaving 13 bases between them. The CDR3: CASSYSGGSSYNEQFF. The CDR3 DNA reads as TGTGCCAGCAGCTACTCCGGAGGAAGCTCCTACAATGAGCAGTTCTTC.

The V gene is TRBV5-6, the J gene TRBJ2-2; possible D gene TRBD2, 5 bases. In germline, CDR1 is SGHDT, CDR2 YYEEEE. The V end was cut by 4 bases, the J end by 6 bases, with 13 bases between. This CDR3 has 14 amino acids. The chain's CDR3 is CASSGGAKSGELFF. Here the CDR3 DNA reads TGTGCCAGCAGCGGAGGTGCAAAGTCCGGGGAGCTGTTTTTT.